This T cell receptor (beta chain) is drawn from a study of cytomegalovirus exposure and HLA in healthy donors (dated by TCRdb to the late 2010s). In terms of the full investigation: An earlier analysis of approximately 640 of the donors reported more than 250 Gb of sequence data and more than 90 million unique TCR beta sequences from around 200 million T cells. About 280 gigabases of sequencing data and 70 million to 85 million unique TCR sequences were included in an early release covering about 600 HLA-typed donors. Among the approximately 430 genotyped donors, around 81% belonged to the genetic ancestry cluster associated with self-reported Caucasian donors. The aim of the study was to test whether cataloging public T cell receptors could identify signatures of past pathogen exposure. The study used immunosequencing to profile the T cell repertoires of 666 subjects and linked those repertoires to cytomegalovirus serostatus. In addition to the first cohort of around 670 subjects, a separate validation cohort of about 120 different subjects was used. High-throughput TCR immunosequencing, statistical association of individual TCRs with disease status, and machine learning were combined to predict cytomegalovirus infection status. In a later analysis, previously published TCR beta repertoires from 550 to 700 donors were re-analyzed and high-resolution HLA genotyping was added so that TCR occurrence patterns could be studied. The later analysis used no new phenotypic data to find candidate immune exposures, relying instead on TCR beta sequences and their occurrence across donors. An earlier analysis of nearly 600 of the donors applied high-throughput TCR beta sequencing to assess whether each TCR beta V gene segment acted as functional or pseudogenic. Donor age, sex, ethnicity and CMV serostatus were compiled together with the repertoire data. A later genetic analysis used genome-wide SNP genotypes for 398 of the 666 donors, treating that subset as a discovery cohort. All discovery cohort repertoires had been generated using a single sequencing platform. HLA typing included class I and class II loci at four-digit resolution. Typing coverage varied by locus: roughly 629-640 donors for A, B, C, DRB1 and DQB1; 522 for DQA1; about 590 for DPA1; about 450 for DPB1. Roughly 5 DR-DQ haplotypes were treated as single units for association and clustering because of strong linkage in the cohort. On average, about 200,000 unique TCR beta nucleotide sequences were sequenced per donor among about 400 genotyped donors of the cohort, with 15% to 20% of those sequences being non-productive. Overall study results and their limits: According to a later analysis, most CMV-associated TCR beta chains appeared to be HLA-restricted, and the HLA associations seemed to be driven largely by CMV exposure. Assigning TCR associations to individual alleles was difficult when HLA alleles, especially DR and DQ, strongly co-occurred. HLA typing was unavailable for some donors at each locus, so association tests used only the typed subset. Most TCR sequences were seen in very few donors, while some public TCRs were found in many individuals. In a later analysis, HLA-associated TCR beta chains were found to be more clonally expanded and to have lower generation probabilities than equally common non-associated chains. The classifier was reported to diagnose cytomegalovirus status with high specificity and sensitivity in both the original and validation cohorts. A further reported finding was that TCR beta sequences accurately predicted the HLA-A and HLA-B alleles for most subjects in the first cohort. The cohort was sequenced for TCR beta chains only, and without alpha or paired-chain data the features that could be detected were limited. Broadly in line with IMGT annotations, most TCR beta V segments showed up in productive rearrangements about 87% or about 30% of the time in an earlier analysis of 587 of the donors. V-gene and J-gene trimming of TCR beta chains was associated with a missense DCLRE1C variant in a later genetic analysis, and the association was replicated in an independent cohort. In a later analysis, the rate of TCR association differed among HLA loci, with DRB1 alleles having the most associated TCRs and HLA-C alleles having the fewest. In a later analysis, several top co-occurrence clusters were reported to appear linked to parvovirus B19, influenza, CMV and Epstein-Barr virus. Roughly uniform sequencing depth across donors was assumed in presence/absence analyses, although this assumption may not hold. A total of some 180 TCR beta chains were listed by the study as associated with cytomegalovirus. A few of the identified cytomegalovirus-associated TCR beta chains were confirmed in vitro to be specific for cytomegalovirus antigens. The sequencing pipeline was judged likely to have produced a cluster of highly shared sequence variants as a technical artifact. Because counts were too low, roughly 16 rarely observed V segments, including chromosome 9 orphons, were left out of the earlier analysis of 587 of the donors. At a false discovery rate of 0.05, a later analysis linked around 17,000 TCR beta sequences to specific HLA alleles. For the cohort, immune exposure information was limited to CMV serostatus. According to a later genetic analysis, donors in an Asian-associated ancestry cluster had fewer N-insertions in productive TCRs than the roughly 670-donor mean. Some IMGT-functional V segments, including TRBV6-2 and TRBV6-3, could not be distinguished by the 87-base-pair reads and were therefore excluded. Linkage disequilibrium might explain the correlated functional status among segregating V segments, but an unknown experimental factor could not be excluded. According to the authors, the approach could potentially be generalized to other disease states and immunological phenotypes.

A word on this clone: No antigen is known for it. Base-call qualities are not available, and no considerably larger clone is one nucleotide away.

The cohort was made up of approximately 700 healthy bone marrow donors. At the time of sampling, all cohort members were nominally healthy, though unrecorded immune exposures were likely present. The donor tested CMV seropositive and was one of the 289 seropositive cohort members. Every donor gave a peripheral blood sample, and the peripheral blood mononuclear cells from that sample were used for TCR beta sequencing. Genomic DNA was extracted from the blood cell samples with the Qiagen DNeasy Blood Extraction Kit. V is reduced by 4 bases and J by 7 bases, leaving a spacing of 16 bases between them. The CDR3, cysteine through phenylalanine, is 14 amino acids long. The entry retains the CDR3 DNA only, 42 bases that are in frame from base 1. Based on the germline V gene, the CDR1 and CDR2 sequences are SQVTM and ANQGSEA. Library creation used the immunoSEQ multiplex PCR assay. For the multiplex PCR, a mixture combining 60 forward primers for TCR Vbeta segments and 13 reverse primers for TCR Jbeta segments was used. Amplification of the CDR3 region of rearranged TCR beta genes was performed with a multiplex PCR assay on genomic DNA. On the Illumina HiSeq System, the amplified TCR beta libraries were sequenced as 87-base-pair reads. Turning to the authors' computational methods: In a later analysis, 80 million or so unique TCR beta chains were counted across the roughly 610 repertoires, and roughly 11 million of these chains were shared by at least two donors. Raw reads were error-corrected and collapsed into unique sequences by a nearest-neighbor algorithm in which closely related sequences were merged to remove PCR and sequencing errors. Alignment of CDR3 sequences to IMGT reference sequences was used to assign V, D and J gene segments. For a sequence to be retained, at least a six-nucleotide match to both a V gene segment and a J gene segment was required. A rearrangement counted as productive if the CDR3 had no stop codons and remained in frame with V and J, and every other rearrangement counted as non-productive. Following IMGT convention, CDR3 was defined as the stretch from the second conserved V-encoded cysteine up to the conserved J-encoded phenylalanine. In an earlier analysis of some 550 of the donors, sequences lacking an unambiguous match to a single V gene segment were excluded. In an earlier analysis of 450 to 700 of the donors, V segments were called functional above 56.7% productive rearrangements and were called segregating when the between-donor standard deviation exceeded 5%. To diagnose cytomegalovirus status from the catalog of TCR beta chain sequences, a statistical classification framework was built. A later analysis assigned V and J genes by comparing TCR nucleotide sequences with IMGT/GENE-DB human TR gene sequences. In a later analysis, CDR3 sequences and most-parsimonious VDJ recombination scenarios were assigned using the TCRdist pipeline. In a later analysis, each TCR beta chain was defined by its CDR3 amino acid sequence together with its V-gene family, and reads without a unique V-gene family were excluded. To address suspected cross-contamination and a sequencing artifact, a later analysis removed over 500 highly shared, low-generation-probability nucleotide sequences. A later analysis calculated a clonal expansion index for each public chain from normalized within-repertoire ranks of inferred template counts. In a later analysis, generation probabilities were computed with a VDJ recombination model fitted to out-of-frame rearrangements, and the resulting probabilities were checked against IGoR. In a later analysis, TCR-TCR, TCR-HLA and TCR-CMV co-occurrence was scored with hypergeometric tests, and a repertoire-size bias correction was applied to TCR pairs. A later analysis estimated false discovery rates by permuting HLA or CMV assignments 20 times. In a later analysis, co-occurring TCRs were grouped using DBSCAN, and TCRdist sequence similarity was added for clustering within HLA-allele-positive subsets. Repertoires with fewer than 30,000 or more than 120,000 public chains were left out of co-occurrence clustering, as were roughly five repertoires with anomalous nucleotide sharing. What TCRdb holds here is the immuneACCESS table cut down to in-frame rearrangements. Part of the clones is not present; checked against another copy, under half of the missing clones reflect an unresolved V gene, and the others are unexplained. V and J calls plus clone size are reproduced from that table; the DNA served to infer D and trimming. This sample is represented by around 71,000 clones; over 55% of them were singletons. Of the sample, 4.5% to 6% is held by the ten largest clones.

Here the chain combines TRBV29-1 and TRBJ2-2, and possibly TRBD2, on 5 matching bases. The specimen was PBMCs. This sequence originates from a man in his thirties or forties in good health and CMV-seropositive. The DNA sequence is TGCAGCGTTGGGGGTCCGGGAAGGGTCGGGGAGCTGTTTTTT. It codes for CSVGGPGRVGELFF.